The rows below give T cell receptor beta chains drawn from one sample of a study of shared clonotypes between healthy human individuals. Produced via immunoSEQ multiplex PCR; TCRdb's table is partial and in-frame only. The sample lists 2 million to 2.5 million clones; 85% to 95% were seen once. What was sequenced was naive CD4+ T cells from PBMCs. The receptors shown here come from a young man in good health. Some clones in this sample may be carry-over from other donors' samples. Both conserved end residues are part of each CDR3. D genes are given only for firm matches.

CDR3aa | j_gene | d_gene | v_gene
CASSATGTRNEQFF | TRBJ2-1 | TRBD2 | TRBV28
CASSPPARGWNQPQHF | TRBJ1-5 | NA | TRBV19
CASTKQYQETQYF | TRBJ2-5 | NA | TRBV7-2
CASSFGGRSSSYEQYF | TRBJ2-7 | NA | TRBV5-1
CAISEELAGGPSRNEQFF | TRBJ2-1 | TRBD2 | TRBV10-3
CASRHDSYEQYF | TRBJ2-7 | NA | TRBV6-5
CSVRRQGVGEGYTF | TRBJ1-2 | TRBD1 | TRBV29-1
CASSYRGGEGYTF | TRBJ1-2 | NA | TRBV6-5
CASELQAVSYEQYF | TRBJ2-7 | NA | TRBV5-8
CASSPGQGNIQYF | TRBJ2-4 | TRBD1 | TRBV5-8
CASSSRTSGDKETQYF | TRBJ2-5 | TRBD2 | TRBV5-1
CASRRDRSNSNQPQHF | TRBJ1-5 | NA | TRBV28
CASGSSGQETQYF | TRBJ2-5 | TRBD2 | TRBV12-5
CASSQDRRNTEAFF | TRBJ1-1 | NA | TRBV4-2
CAGMGQSSYGYTF | TRBJ1-2 | TRBD1 | TRBV2
CSVGGRISYEQYF | TRBJ2-7 | NA | TRBV29-1
CASSLRSFGGNEQFF | TRBJ2-1 | NA | TRBV27
CAWSRPFPFGPLHF | TRBJ1-6 | NA | TRBV30
CASTPTGKIYYTF | TRBJ1-2 | TRBD1 | TRBV6-5
CAISDVGRVGYGYTF | TRBJ1-2 | NA | TRBV10-3
CAISDWGLSTDTQYF | TRBJ2-3 | NA | TRBV10-3
CASSVEGRLYEQYF | TRBJ2-7 | NA | TRBV6-1
CASSLTGNTEAFF | TRBJ1-1 | NA | TRBV11-2
CASSLDPGTHNSPLHF | TRBJ1-6 | NA | TRBV5-1
CASSVLGLAGGPTGADTQYF | TRBJ2-3 | TRBD2 | TRBV9
CAISDGGLYYGYTF | TRBJ1-2 | NA | TRBV10-3
CASSLVRGLTEAFF | TRBJ1-1 | NA | TRBV7-9
CASSLTGTAGDEQYF | TRBJ2-7 | NA | TRBV7-9
CASSPGTPGEQYF | TRBJ2-7 | NA | TRBV18
CASSRSLQKGAQETQYF | TRBJ2-5 | NA | TRBV18
CAWNPGFNSPLHF | TRBJ1-6 | NA | TRBV30
CASSQVERYGEQYF | TRBJ2-7 | NA | TRBV14
CASSPGVVGEKLFF | TRBJ1-4 | NA | TRBV7-3
CASSEENAGGRQFF | TRBJ2-1 | TRBD2 | TRBV6-1
CASSRGTPYEQYF | TRBJ2-7 | NA | TRBV19
CASIGGGRTEAFF | TRBJ1-1 | NA | TRBV28
CASSPVATGIYF | NA | NA | TRBV18